This record covers a single T cell receptor (beta chain). The CDR3 has 15 amino acids. Germline CDR1 is MNHEY and CDR2 is SVGAGI. Between the trimmed V and J ends, which lost 0 bases and 0 bases, there was a span of 8 bases. The data stem from a study of shared clonotypes between healthy human individuals. Profiled with immunoSEQ multiplex PCR; TCRdb holds only in-frame clones, not every one. The sample consists of approximately 2.1 million clones, approximately 95% of them appearing once. Sequenced input: naive CD4+ T cells from PBMCs. Specified subset: CD45RA+ positively selected. The V and J genes are TRBV6-5 and TRBJ1-2; possibly TRBD1 for D (5 bases). This clonotype originated in a man between 18 and 29 years old in good health. Some clones in this sample may be carry-over from other donors' samples. The CDR3 loop is CASSYSGVPNYGYTF. The CDR3 DNA reads as TGTGCCAGCAGTTACTCAGGGGTCCCTAACTATGGCTACACCTTC.